This T cell receptor beta chain came from a study of T cell changes during pregnancy in multiple sclerosis. Here immunoSEQ multiplex PCR was the method, and the copy in TCRdb shows in-frame clones only, minus some. The table has about 36,000 clones, over 75% seen once; the top ten hold around 11%. The V gene end was trimmed by 8 bases and the J gene end by 3 bases; junction bases not matched to a gene: 2. CDR3 length equals 12 residues. CDR1 is PRHDT, CDR2 FYEKMQ, per germline (reference sequence). This specimen was CD8+ T cells from peripheral blood mononuclear cells, taken in the third trimester of pregnancy. V and J are TRBV13 and TRBJ1-1; 8 bases align to TRBD1. The source of this sequence is a female donor with multiple sclerosis, enrolled in a pregnancy study. The CDR3 spells CASLQGDTEAFF. The CDR3 DNA follows: TGTGCCAGCCTACAGGGGGACACTGAAGCTTTCTTT.